This passage covers 13 T cell receptor beta chains from one sample sequenced in a study of blood T cell repertoires in COVID-19. Profiling relied on immunoSEQ multiplex PCR, and the TCRdb table lists in-frame clones only, not all of them. The sample has some 460,000 clones; 87% are singletons. The sequencing sample was made of PBMCs or T cells enriched from blood (not recorded which). The receptors stem from a woman aged 18 to 35 with acute COVID-19.

This rearrangement joins TRBV7-9 to TRBJ2-3, with a tentative D call TRBD2 (6 bases). V was pared by 6 bases and J by 0 bases, with 16 bases between. The germline CDR1 and CDR2 sequences are SEHNR and FQNEAQ (reference sequence). The CDR3 has 16 amino acids. The CDR3 DNA is TGTGCCAGCAGACCCGAAGCTAGCGCTAGCACAGATACGCAGTATTTT. Its translation: CASRPEASASTDTQYF.

This chain links TRBV6-1 with TRBJ2-7; 9 bases map to TRBD2. The CDR3 is 19 amino acids. The ends lost 2 bases at V and 5 bases at J; junction bases unmatched: 19. Germline CDR1 is MNHNS and CDR2 is SASEGT. The CDR3 here is CASSEFRGGAVADIHEQYF. CDR3 bases: TGTGCCAGCAGTGAATTCCGCGGGGGGGCCGTAGCCGACATCCACGAGCAGTACTTC.

There are a few counts of this clone. The chain employs TRBV29-1 and TRBJ2-7, with D possibly TRBD1 on 5 matching bases. V was trimmed by 4 bases and J by 5 bases, leaving 12 bases between them. There are 12 residues in the CDR3. Germline loops: CDR1 SQVTM, CDR2 ANQGSEA. Here the CDR3 reads CSVAAGNNEQYF. For the CDR3, the DNA is TGCAGCGTTGCGGCAGGGAACAACGAGCAGTACTTC.

The rearrangement joins TRBV6-1 to TRBJ2-4; no reliable D call. The CDR3 covers 14 residues. Germline CDR1 is MNHNS and CDR2 is SASEGT. The V end was cut by 1 base, the J end by 6 bases, with 10 bases between. The CDR3 DNA reads TGTGCCAGCAGTGAAGTAGGCGGATCAAACATTCAGTACTTC. It translates to CASSEVGGSNIQYF.

V and J are TRBV10-2 and TRBJ1-2, with 11 bases that match TRBD1. Per the germline V gene, CDR1 is WSHSY and CDR2 is SAAADI. The CDR3 length is 16 residues. The V and J ends lost 9 bases and 4 bases, in that order; junction bases with no gene match: 13. DNA for the CDR3: TGCGCCAGTCATTCCCGGGACAGGGGGATGGTCTATGGCTACACCTTC. Translated: CASHSRDRGMVYGYTF.

This clone was recorded only once. A read error may be the cause here, since a much bigger clone is one base away. This chain joins TRBV9 and TRBJ1-1; 8 bases agree with TRBD1. Trimming cost V 4 bases and J 1 base; bases outside gene matches: 3. The CDR3 covers 14 residues. Per germline, CDR1 SGDLS and CDR2 YYNGEE. CDR3 amino acids: CASSFGTGNTEAFF. DNA of the CDR3: TGTGCCAGCAGCTTCGGGACAGGGAACACTGAAGCTTTCTTT.

The rearrangement links TRBV4-1 to TRBJ2-7, with TRBD1 matching 7 bases. CDR1 MGHRA and CDR2 YSYEKL come from the germline V gene. This CDR3 contains 15 residues. The V segment lost 2 bases and the J segment 3 bases; nucleotides outside the gene matches: 7. Written as DNA, the CDR3 is TGCGCCAGCAGCCAACTACGGGACAGTATCTACGAGCAGTACTTC. This translates into CASSQLRDSIYEQYF.

This chain uses TRBV7-9 with TRBJ1-4, with unresolved D. The CDR3 spans 13 residues. The ends were cut back, 5 bases at V and 3 bases at J, with 7 bases in the middle. The germline V gene has CDR1 SEHNR and CDR2 FQNEAQ (reference sequence). CDR3 coding DNA: TGTGCCAGCAGCCCCCCGGCTAATGAAAAACTGTTTTTT. Translated, it gives CASSPPANEKLFF.

The chain is built from TRBV3-1 (or the pseudogene TRBV3-2) and TRBJ1-1; TRBD1 is a possible D gene (6 bases). The CDR3 has 15 residues. The germline V and J ends were trimmed by 0 bases and 5 bases, with 13 bases remaining between them. CDR1 and CDR2 from the germline V gene are LGHDT and YNNKEL (reference sequence). The CDR3: CASSQDWGGQTEAFF. The CDR3 region has the DNA TGTGCCAGCAGCCAAGATTGGGGGGGGCAAACTGAAGCTTTCTTT.

This clone was counted a few times. The chain is built from TRBV4-1 and TRBJ2-3, with 7 positions matching TRBD1. This CDR3 contains 16 residues. V trimming: 0 bases; J trimming: 2 bases; junction bases outside the gene matches: 5. CDR1 is MGHRA, CDR2 YSYEKL, per germline. DNA for the CDR3: TGCGCCAGCAGCCAAGATCCGGGACAGACCACAGATACGCAGTATTTT. It yields the protein CASSQDPGQTTDTQYF.

The genes are TRBV25-1 and TRBJ2-7, with D hard to call. The CDR3 runs to 12 residues. V gave up 4 bases and J gave up 1 base, with 5 bases separating them. Germline-derived CDR1 and CDR2 are MGHDK and SYGVNS. CDR3 coding DNA: TGTGCCAGCAGTGGCACATCCTACGAGCAGTACTTC. Protein sequence: CASSGTSYEQYF.

The DNA of the CDR3 is TGTGCCAGCAGCCACCGGGACAGGAAAGATCAGCCCCAGCATTTT. It specifies CASSHRDRKDQPQHF. The V call is TRBV28, the J call TRBJ1-5, with TRBD1 matching 8 bases. This CDR3 spans 15 amino acids. V dropped 6 bases and J dropped 5; count of bases not matched to a gene: 9. CDR1 and CDR2 from the germline V gene are MDHEN and SYDVKM. Variable domain in full (rest from reference TRBV28 and TRBJ1-5): DVKVTQSSRYLVKRTGEKVFLECVQDMDHENMFWYRQDPGLGLRLIYFSYDVKMKEKGDIPEGYSVSREKKERFSLILESASTNQTSMYLCASSHRDRKDQPQHFGDGTRLSIL.

The chain links TRBV4-3 to TRBJ2-2, with 12 bases that match TRBD2. Germline trimming cut 4 bases from V and 8 bases from J; bases unmatched to any gene: 11. There are 17 residues in the CDR3. CDR1 is LGHNA and CDR2 is YSLEER in the germline V gene. This chain's CDR3 is CASSPGLAGFTTGELFF. CDR3 DNA: TGCGCCAGCAGCCCCGGACTAGCGGGATTTACGACTGGGGAGCTGTTTTTT.